This TCR beta chain stems from a study of blood T cell repertoires in COVID-19. About the research overall: Acute and convalescent COVID-19 samples came from the United States, Italy and Spain. Sample material is recorded as cDNA or gDNA derived from T cells, B-cell-depleted T cells, or PBMCs.

Sequencing was performed with immunoSEQ multiplex PCR; in TCRdb, only in-frame clones are kept and a portion is missing. The repertoire consists of some 200,000 clones, with around 85% occurring once and the leading ten covering roughly 7.7%. The sample was peripheral blood. The receptor was isolated from a woman in her fifties or sixties with acute or convalescent COVID-19.

The CDR3 spells CASSEALGQALGYTF. CDR3 DNA sequence: TGTGCCAGCAGTGAAGCCTTAGGACAGGCCCTAGGCTACACCTTC. The chain employs TRBV6-1 and TRBJ1-2; 7 positions agree with TRBD1. Germline CDR1 reads MNHNS; CDR2 reads SASEGT. The J segment lost 8 bases and the V segment lost 0 bases, leaving 9 bases of the junction unmatched. This CDR3 comprises 15 residues.